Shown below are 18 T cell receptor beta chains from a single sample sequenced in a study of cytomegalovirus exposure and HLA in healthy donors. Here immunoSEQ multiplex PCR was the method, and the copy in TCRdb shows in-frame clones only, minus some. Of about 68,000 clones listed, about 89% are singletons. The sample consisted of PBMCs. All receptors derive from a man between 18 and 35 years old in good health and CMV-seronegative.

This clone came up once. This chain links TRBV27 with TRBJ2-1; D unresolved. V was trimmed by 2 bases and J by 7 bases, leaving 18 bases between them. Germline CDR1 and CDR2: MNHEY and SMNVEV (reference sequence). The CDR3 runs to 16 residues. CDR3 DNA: TGTGCCAGCAGTTTACTAGGCGATATATCGGTTAATGAGCAGTTCTTC. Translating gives CASSLLGDISVNEQFF.

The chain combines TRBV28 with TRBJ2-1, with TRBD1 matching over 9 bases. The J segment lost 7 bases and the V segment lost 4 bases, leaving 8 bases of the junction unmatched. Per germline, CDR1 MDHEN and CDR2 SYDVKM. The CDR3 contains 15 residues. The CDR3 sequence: CASSSGDRVRNEQFF. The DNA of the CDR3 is TGTGCCAGCAGTTCCGGGGACAGGGTAAGGAATGAGCAGTTCTTC.

CDR3 DNA: TGTGCCAGCAGCACCAGGGGTGGAAACACCATATATTTT. This gives the protein CASSTRGGNTIYF. The V and J genes are TRBV7-3 and TRBJ1-3; tentatively, D is TRBD1 (6 bases). The CDR3 covers 13 residues. V lost 5 bases to trimming and J lost 3 bases, with 8 bases between them. CDR1 SGHTA and CDR2 FQGTGA come from the germline V gene. The full variable domain, with the rest looked up from reference TRBV7-3 and TRBJ1-3, is GAGVSQTPSNKVTEKGKYVELRCDPISGHTALYWYRQSLGQGPEFLIYFQGTGAADDSGLPNDRFFAVRPEGSVSTLKIQRTERGDSAVYLCASSTRGGNTIYFGEGSWLTVV.

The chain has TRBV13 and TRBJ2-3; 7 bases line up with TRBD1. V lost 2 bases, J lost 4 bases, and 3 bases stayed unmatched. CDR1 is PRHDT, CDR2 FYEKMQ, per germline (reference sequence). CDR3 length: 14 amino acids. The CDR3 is CASSLRQGADTQYF. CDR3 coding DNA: TGTGCCAGCAGCTTACGACAGGGCGCAGATACGCAGTATTTT.

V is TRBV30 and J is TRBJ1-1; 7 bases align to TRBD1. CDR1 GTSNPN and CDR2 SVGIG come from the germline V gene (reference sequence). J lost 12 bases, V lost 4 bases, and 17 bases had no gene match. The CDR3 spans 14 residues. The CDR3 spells CAWILDRYRAETFF. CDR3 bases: TGTGCCTGGATTTTGGACAGGTATAGGGCTGAGACTTTCTTT.

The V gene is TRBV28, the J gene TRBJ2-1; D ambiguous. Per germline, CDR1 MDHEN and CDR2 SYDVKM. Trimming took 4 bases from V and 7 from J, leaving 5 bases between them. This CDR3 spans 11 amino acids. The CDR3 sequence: CASSSRNEQFF. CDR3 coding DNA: TGTGCCAGCAGTTCCAGGAATGAGCAGTTCTTC.

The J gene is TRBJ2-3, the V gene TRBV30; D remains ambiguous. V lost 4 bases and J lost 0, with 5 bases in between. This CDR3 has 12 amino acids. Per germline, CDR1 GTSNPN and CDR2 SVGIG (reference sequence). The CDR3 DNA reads TGTGCCTGGACTAGTAGCACAGATACGCAGTATTTT. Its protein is CAWTSSTDTQYF.

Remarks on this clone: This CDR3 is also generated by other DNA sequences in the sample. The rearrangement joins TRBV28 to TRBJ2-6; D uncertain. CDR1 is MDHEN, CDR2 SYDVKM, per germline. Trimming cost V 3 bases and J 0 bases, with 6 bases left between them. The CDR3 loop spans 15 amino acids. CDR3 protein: CASSLSSSGANVLTF. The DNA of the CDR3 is TGTGCCAGCAGTTTGTCGAGCTCTGGGGCCAACGTCCTGACTTTC. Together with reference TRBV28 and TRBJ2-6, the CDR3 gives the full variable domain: DVKVTQSSRYLVKRTGEKVFLECVQDMDHENMFWYRQDPGLGLRLIYFSYDVKMKEKGDIPEGYSVSREKKERFSLILESASTNQTSMYLCASSLSSSGANVLTFGAGSRLTVL.

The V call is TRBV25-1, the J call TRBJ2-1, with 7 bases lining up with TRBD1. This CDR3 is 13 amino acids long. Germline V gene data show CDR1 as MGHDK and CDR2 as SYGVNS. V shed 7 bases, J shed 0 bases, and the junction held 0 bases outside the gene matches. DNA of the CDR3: TGTGCCAGCAAGGGGGCCTCCTACAATGAGCAGTTCTTC. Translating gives CASKGASYNEQFF.

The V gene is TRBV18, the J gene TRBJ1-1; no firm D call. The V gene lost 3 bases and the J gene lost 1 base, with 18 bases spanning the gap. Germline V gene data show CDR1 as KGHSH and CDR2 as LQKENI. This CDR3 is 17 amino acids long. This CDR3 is CASSPFERAFGNTEAFF. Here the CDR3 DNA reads TGTGCCAGCTCACCTTTCGAACGCGCGTTCGGGAACACTGAAGCTTTCTTT.

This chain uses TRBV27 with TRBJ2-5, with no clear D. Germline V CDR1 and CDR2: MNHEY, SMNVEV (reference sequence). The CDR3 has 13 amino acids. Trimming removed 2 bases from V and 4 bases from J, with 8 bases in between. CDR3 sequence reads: CASSLRVGETQYF. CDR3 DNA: TGTGCCAGCAGTTTACGGGTTGGAGAGACCCAGTACTTC.

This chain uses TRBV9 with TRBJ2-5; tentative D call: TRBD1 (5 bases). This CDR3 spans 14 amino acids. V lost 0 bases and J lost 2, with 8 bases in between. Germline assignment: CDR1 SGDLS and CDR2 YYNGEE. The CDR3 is CASSVEGQQETQYF. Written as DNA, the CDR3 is TGTGCCAGCAGCGTAGAGGGGCAGCAAGAGACCCAGTACTTC.

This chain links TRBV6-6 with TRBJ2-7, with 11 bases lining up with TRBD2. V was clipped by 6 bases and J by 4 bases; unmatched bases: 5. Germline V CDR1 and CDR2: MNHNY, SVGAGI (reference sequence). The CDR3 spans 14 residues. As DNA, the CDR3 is TGTGCCAGCAGCGAACTAGCGGGAGTGTACGAGCAGTACTTC. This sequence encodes CASSELAGVYEQYF.

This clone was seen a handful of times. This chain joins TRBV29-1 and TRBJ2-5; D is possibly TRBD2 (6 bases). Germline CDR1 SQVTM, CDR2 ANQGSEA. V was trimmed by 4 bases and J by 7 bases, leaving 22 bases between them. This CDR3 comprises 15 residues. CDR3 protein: CSVGVGGMGRGTQYF. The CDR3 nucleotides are TGCAGCGTTGGGGTTGGAGGTATGGGGCGGGGGACCCAGTACTTC.

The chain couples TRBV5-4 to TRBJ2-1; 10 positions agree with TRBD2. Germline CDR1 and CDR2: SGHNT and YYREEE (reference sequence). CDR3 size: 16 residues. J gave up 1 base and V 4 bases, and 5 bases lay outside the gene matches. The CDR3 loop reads CASSGLAGGSYNEQFF. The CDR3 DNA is TGTGCCAGCAGCGGATTAGCGGGAGGTTCCTACAATGAGCAGTTCTTC.

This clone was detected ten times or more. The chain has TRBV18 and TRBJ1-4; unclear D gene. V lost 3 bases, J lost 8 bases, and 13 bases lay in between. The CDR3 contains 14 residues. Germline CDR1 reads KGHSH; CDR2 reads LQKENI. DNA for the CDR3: TGTGCCAGCTCACCGGGCCGAGGGCTGGAAAAACTGTTTTTT. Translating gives CASSPGRGLEKLFF.

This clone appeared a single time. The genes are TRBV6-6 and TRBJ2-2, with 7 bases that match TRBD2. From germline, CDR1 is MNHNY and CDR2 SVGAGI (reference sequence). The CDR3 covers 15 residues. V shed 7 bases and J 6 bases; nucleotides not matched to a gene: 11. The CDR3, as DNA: TGTGCCAGCACCACACTGGGGGAGGGCCCCGGGGAGCTGTTTTTT. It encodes CASTTLGEGPGELFF.

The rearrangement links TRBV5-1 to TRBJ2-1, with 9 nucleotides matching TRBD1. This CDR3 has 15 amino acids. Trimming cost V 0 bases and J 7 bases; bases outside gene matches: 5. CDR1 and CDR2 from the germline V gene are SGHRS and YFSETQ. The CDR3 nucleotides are TGCGCCAGCAGCTTGGGGGGACAGGGAAGGAATGAGCAGTTCTTC. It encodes CASSLGGQGRNEQFF.